Sequencing of this TCR beta chain was carried out in a study of cytomegalovirus exposure and HLA in healthy donors. The overall study: Unique TCRs numbering some 80 million, obtained from HLA-typed donors, made up an early data release.

Per germline, CDR1 MDHEN and CDR2 SYDVKM. This CDR3 region has 14 residues. The junction had 8 bases not matched to a gene; V was cut back by 5 bases and J by 5 bases. The PCR employed 60 Vbeta primers together with 13 Jbeta primers. As originally analysed: Per a later analysis, the number of unique TCR beta chains was 75 million to 90 million, of which around 9.9 million were shared. Generated by immunoSEQ multiplex PCR, the TCRdb table keeps only in-frame clones and is missing some. V and J calls and clone size are those listed in that table; D and trimming were worked out from the DNA. The repertoire holds roughly 190,000 clones, 65% to 85% seen once, with around 1.6% in the top ten.

Sequenced: PBMCs. This sequence was found in a middle-aged man in good health and CMV-seropositive. This sequence joins TRBV28 and TRBJ1-2, with TRBD1 identical over 7 bases. The CDR3 sequence is CASSASGTEYGYTF. CDR3 in DNA: TGTGCCAGCAGTGCCAGTGGGACAGAATATGGCTACACCTTC.